The next 3 T cell receptor beta chains were all read from a single sample in a study of blood T cell repertoires in COVID-19. Profiling relied on immunoSEQ multiplex PCR, and the TCRdb table lists in-frame clones only, not all of them. The data contain fewer than 200,000 clones, roughly 73% of them singletons. Material: peripheral blood. The receptors stem from a man aged 65-85 years with acute or convalescent COVID-19.

V usage is TRBV5-1 and J usage is TRBJ2-1, with 10 bases lining up with TRBD2. The CDR3 contains 18 residues. V shed 0 bases, J shed 5 bases, and the junction held 11 bases outside the gene matches. CDR1 and CDR2 from the germline V gene are SGHRS and YFSETQ. The CDR3 spells CASSLVRGTSGANNEQFF. DNA for the CDR3: TGCGCCAGCAGCTTGGTGAGGGGTACTAGCGGGGCGAACAATGAGCAGTTCTTC.

In regard to this clone: One junction end disagrees with the germline gene, perhaps due to a read error. The chain is built from TRBV5-1 and TRBJ2-7; D remains ambiguous. The CDR3 loop spans 12 amino acids. Germline loops: CDR1 SGHRS, CDR2 YFSETQ. CDR3 sequence reads: CASRLDGYEQYF. CDR3 bases: TGCGCCAGCAGGTTGGACGGGTACGAGCAGTACTTC.

The J gene is TRBJ2-3, the V gene TRBV7-8; TRBD2 matches at 13 bases. CDR3 length equals 20 residues. The V and J ends lost 5 bases and 6 bases, in that order; junction bases with no gene match: 20. The germline CDR1 and CDR2 sequences are SGHVS and FQNEAQ. CDR3 DNA: TGTGCCAGCAGCCCTGGACTAGCGGGAGTAAGCTCGGGAGGTGCGGATACGCAGTATTTT. Residues: CASSPGLAGVSSGGADTQYF.